These 32 T cell receptor beta chains originate from one sample sequenced in a study of beta chain features in type 1 diabetes. The investigators reverse transcribed all of the isolated RNA, so they sequenced expressed TCRB transcripts. Assay used: immunoSEQ multiplex PCR; TCRdb lists only in-frame clones, some missing. This sample has hundreds of thousands of clones, with roughly an eighth found just once. The material sequenced was naive CD4+ T cells from blood. These receptor sequences come from a woman aged 40-49 years in good health.

This clone was recorded a few times. The chain is built from TRBV11-2 and TRBJ2-5, with D perhaps TRBD2 (6 bases). Looked up from germline, CDR1 is SGHAT and CDR2 is FQNNGV. Trimming took 2 bases from V and 2 from J, leaving 15 bases between them. CDR3 size: 16 residues. In nucleotides, the CDR3 is TGTGCCAGCAGCTTAAGTCTACGGGGGTCACAAGAGACCCAGTACTTC. Protein: CASSLSLRGSQETQYF. Full variable domain (remainder filled in from reference TRBV11-2 and TRBJ2-5): EAGVAQSPRYKIIEKRQSVAFWCNPISGHATLYWYQQILGQGPKLLIQFQNNGVVDDSQLPKDRFSAERLKGVDSTLKIQPAKLEDSAVYLCASSLSLRGSQETQYFGPGTRLLVL.

CDR3 amino acids: CASSLGGTGTSGNTIYF. The CDR3 region has the DNA TGTGCCAGCAGCTTAGGAGGGACAGGGACTTCCGGAAACACCATATATTTT. The chain combines TRBV5-4 with TRBJ1-3; 9 bases line up with TRBD1. CDR1 and CDR2 (germline): SGHNT, YYREEE (reference sequence). V shed 2 bases, J shed 4 bases, and the junction held 10 bases outside the gene matches. This CDR3 is built from 17 residues.

This chain links TRBV9 with TRBJ2-5; D is possibly TRBD2 (7 bases). This CDR3 region has 18 residues. The germline CDR1 and CDR2 sequences are SGDLS and YYNGEE. V lost 7 bases and J lost 4, with 29 bases in between. The CDR3 loop reads CASSPREGGRGRGETQYF. DNA of the CDR3: TGTGCCAGCTCCCCTAGAGAAGGGGGGCGGGGGCGGGGAGAGACCCAGTACTTC.

This clone was detected only a few times. The chain uses TRBV5-1 and TRBJ2-5; D possibly corresponds to TRBD2 (5 bases). The CDR3 has 15 amino acids. The germline V gene has CDR1 SGHRS and CDR2 YFSETQ. V lost 2 bases and J lost 3, with 14 bases in between. CDR3 DNA: TGCGCCAGCAGCTTAAGTAGCGCGATCGAAGAGACCCAGTACTTC. Protein: CASSLSSAIEETQYF. Drawing the rest from reference TRBV5-1 and TRBJ2-5, the complete variable domain is KAGVTQTPRYLIKTRGQQVTLSCSPISGHRSVSWYQQTPGQGLQFLFEYFSETQRNKGNFPGRFSGRQFSNSRSEMNVSTLELGDSALYLCASSLSSAIEETQYFGPGTRLLVL.

The V and J genes are TRBV5-1 and TRBJ2-2; D is perhaps TRBD1 (6 bases). The CDR3 contains 15 residues. Looked up from germline, CDR1 is SGHRS and CDR2 is YFSETQ. V shed 3 bases and J shed 4 bases, with 13 bases lying between them. CDR3 DNA sequence: TGCGCCAGCAGCTCTAACAGGGAAGTCACCGGGGAGCTGTTTTTT. Translating it yields CASSSNREVTGELFF.

V is TRBV4-3 and J is TRBJ2-4, with D tentatively TRBD1 (6 bases). Trimming stripped 4 bases from V and 0 bases from J, with 13 bases between. Per germline, CDR1 LGHNA and CDR2 YSLEER. This CDR3 contains 16 residues. The CDR3 spells CASSPQGPLAKNIQYF. The CDR3 region has the DNA TGCGCCAGCAGCCCTCAGGGGCCGTTAGCCAAAAACATTCAGTACTTC.

This clone turned up a few times. The chain couples TRBV5-4 to TRBJ2-2, with 8 bases lining up with TRBD2. The CDR3 length is 17 residues. V trimming: 4 bases; J trimming: 4 bases; junction bases outside the gene matches: 12. Germline V lookup: CDR1 SGHNT, CDR2 YYREEE (reference sequence). DNA of the CDR3: TGTGCCAGCAGCCCTGGCGGGGGGAGGCGAGGCACCGGGGAGCTGTTTTTT. Protein sequence: CASSPGGGRRGTGELFF.

The chain is built from TRBV7-9 and TRBJ1-6; TRBD1 might be the D (5 bases). The CDR3 sequence is 14 residues long. Germline V gene data show CDR1 as SEHNR and CDR2 as FQNEAQ (reference sequence). V was pared by 6 bases and J by 9 bases, with 15 bases between. DNA of the CDR3: TGTGCCAGCAGTTTGGGGCAGGTTACTTCACCCCTCCACTTT. Amino acids: CASSLGQVTSPLHF.

This clone was counted a few times. The chain has TRBV5-3 and TRBJ2-3; D not resolved. TRBV5-3 is an ORF; its function is uncertain. Trimming removed 4 bases at V and 2 bases at J, with 20 bases between. There are 17 residues in the CDR3. In nucleotides, the CDR3 is TGTGCCAGAAGCCCCGTTATTTTCGAGGAAGTCACAGATACGCAGTATTTT. The encoded protein is CARSPVIFEEVTDTQYF.

This sequence joins TRBV6-1 and TRBJ2-7; 8 positions agree with TRBD1. J gave up 0 bases and V 4 bases, and 8 bases lay outside the gene matches. The CDR3 covers 16 residues. Per germline, CDR1 MNHNS and CDR2 SASEGT. CDR3 amino acids: CASSAGRDRNSYEQYF. In DNA, the CDR3 is TGTGCCAGCAGTGCAGGCCGGGACAGGAACTCCTACGAGCAGTACTTC.

This clone has more than one count but fewer than ten. The gene calls are TRBV7-2 and TRBJ2-3; TRBD2 agrees at 15 bases. V dropped 5 bases and J dropped 6; count of bases not matched to a gene: 9. CDR3 length equals 17 residues. CDR1 SGHTA and CDR2 FQGNSA come from the germline V gene. CDR3 bases: TGTGCCAGCAGCCCTCCTTGGACTAGCGGGGGGGGCGATACGCAGTATTTT. It specifies CASSPPWTSGGGDTQYF.

The chain has TRBV11-2 and TRBJ1-2; the match to TRBD1 covers 8 bases. The CDR3 runs to 16 residues. Trimming took 1 base from V and 5 from J; bases not matched to a gene: 9. CDR1 SGHAT and CDR2 FQNNGV come from the germline V gene. The CDR3 bases are TGTGCCAGCAGCTTAGCGCCCACTACAGGGGGATATGGCTACACCTTC. Its translation is CASSLAPTTGGYGYTF.

The V gene is TRBV6-5, the J gene TRBJ1-5; 8 bases match TRBD1. This CDR3 contains 14 residues. V was pared by 5 bases and J by 4 bases, with 4 bases of the junction left unmatched. Germline V gene data show CDR1 as MNHEY and CDR2 as SVGAGI. The CDR3 loop reads CASSTRTGNQPQHF. The CDR3 DNA follows: TGTGCCAGCAGTACCCGGACAGGGAATCAGCCCCAGCATTTT.

This clone has just a few counts. This sequence joins TRBV6-1 and TRBJ2-5; unclear D gene. Germline V gene lookup returns CDR1 MNHNS and CDR2 SASEGT. The V and J ends lost 7 bases and 2 bases respectively, with 8 bases between them. The CDR3 is made up of 12 amino acids. The CDR3, as DNA: TGTGCCAGCACAGTGTGGCAAGAGACCCAGTACTTC. Residues: CASTVWQETQYF.

This chain connects TRBV5-1 to TRBJ2-7; a possible D gene is TRBD2 (6 bases). CDR3 length: 15 amino acids. The V end lost 4 bases, the J end lost 0 bases, and 14 bases lay between the germline ends. The germline V gene encodes CDR1 SGHRS and CDR2 YFSETQ. CDR3 residues: CASSLGGTYSYEQYF. DNA for the CDR3: TGCGCCAGCAGCCTGGGCGGGACTTACTCCTACGAGCAGTACTTC.

In DNA, the CDR3 is TGTGCCACCCGGGAAAAAGTTAACTATGGCTACACCTTC. Translating gives CATREKVNYGYTF. The chain has TRBV2 and TRBJ1-2; D ambiguous. The V gene's germline CDR1 is SNHLY and CDR2 FYNNEI. The CDR3 runs to 13 residues. Trimming removed 10 bases from V and 1 base from J, with 13 bases in between.

This sequence joins TRBV10-1 and TRBJ1-1; D is possibly TRBD1 (6 bases). Trimming left V 6 bases short and J 1 base short, with 9 bases between. The CDR3 runs to 13 residues. Per the germline V gene, CDR1 is WNHNN and CDR2 is SYGVQD (reference sequence). The CDR3 coding sequence is TGCGCCAGCAGGGTGGACAGGAACACTGAAGCTTTCTTT. As protein: CASRVDRNTEAFF.

The rearrangement uses TRBV29-1 and TRBJ2-7; D not resolved. The CDR3 extends over 11 amino acids. Germline V gives CDR1 SQVTM, CDR2 ANQGSEA. V lost 4 bases, J lost 2 bases, and 6 bases lay in between. Here the CDR3 DNA reads TGCAGCGTTGTACAGACCTACGAGCAGTACTTC. Amino acid sequence: CSVVQTYEQYF.

This clone has only a few counts. The gene calls are TRBV6-1 and TRBJ2-7, with 7 nucleotides matching TRBD1. This CDR3 region has 15 residues. Trimming took 2 bases from V and 3 from J; bases not matched to a gene: 7. CDR1 MNHNS and CDR2 SASEGT come from the germline V gene. The CDR3 spells CASSEIGTAVYEQYF. CDR3 DNA sequence: TGTGCCAGCAGTGAAATAGGGACAGCTGTCTACGAGCAGTACTTC.

This clone was counted only a few times. The V call is TRBV2, the J call TRBJ2-2, with D perhaps TRBD1 (7 bases). This CDR3 has 16 residues. Germline CDR1 is SNHLY and CDR2 is FYNNEI. V was pared by 6 bases and J by 3 bases, with 17 bases between. The CDR3 coding sequence is TGTGCCAGCAGCGGGGGACAGCCGCGGGACACCGGGGAGCTGTTTTTT. It translates to CASSGGQPRDTGELFF.

The V gene is TRBV5-1, the J gene TRBJ2-3; 10 bases align to TRBD2. Trimming took 2 bases from V and 2 from J; bases not matched to a gene: 2. CDR3 length: 15 amino acids. Germline-derived CDR1 and CDR2 are SGHRS and YFSETQ. CDR3 nucleotide sequence: TGCGCCAGCAGCTTCGGACTAGCGGCCACAGATACGCAGTATTTT. Protein product: CASSFGLAATDTQYF.

The table lists this clone with many counts. The chain employs TRBV4-2 and TRBJ1-4; D call uncertain. The CDR3 consists of 11 residues. Trimming removed 4 bases from V and 8 bases from J, with 5 bases in between. Germline assignment: CDR1 LGHNA and CDR2 YNFKEQ. The CDR3 protein is CASSPSEKLFF. The CDR3 DNA is TGTGCCAGCAGCCCCTCGGAAAAACTGTTTTTT.

The rearrangement links TRBV7-9 to TRBJ1-6; D gene uncertain. V dropped 5 bases and J dropped 6 bases, with 17 bases sitting between them. The CDR3 totals 16 residues. CDR1 and CDR2 from the germline V gene are SEHNR and FQNEAQ (reference sequence). The CDR3, as DNA: TGTGCCAGCAGCACCAAGTCGGGTTTAGCTAATTCACCCCTCCACTTT. Translating gives CASSTKSGLANSPLHF. The complete variable domain, with remaining parts taken from reference TRBV7-9 and TRBJ1-6, reads DTGVSQNPRHKITKRGQNVTFRCDPISEHNRLYWYRQTLGQGPEFLTYFQNEAQLEKSRLLSDRFSAERPKGSFSTLEIQRTEQGDSAMYLCASSTKSGLANSPLHFGNGTRLTVT.

This clone was found a few times. This chain joins TRBV18 and TRBJ1-1, with D perhaps TRBD1 (5 bases). CDR3 size: 14 residues. Germline V gene data show CDR1 as KGHSH and CDR2 as LQKENI. The V end lost 5 bases, the J end lost 3 bases, and 13 bases lay between the germline ends. The CDR3 here is CASSAGRSHTEAFF. In DNA form, the CDR3 reads TGTGCCAGCTCAGCAGGGCGGTCGCACACTGAAGCTTTCTTT. Full variable domain (rest looked up from reference TRBV18 and TRBJ1-1): NAGVMQNPRHLVRRRGQEARLRCSPMKGHSHVYWYRQLPEEGLKFMVYLQKENIIDESGMPKERFSAEFPKEGPSILRIQQVVRGDSAAYFCASSAGRSHTEAFFGQGTRLTVV.

The J gene is TRBJ1-5, the V gene TRBV2; 11 bases are a match to TRBD1. Germline CDR1 reads SNHLY; CDR2 reads FYNNEI. The CDR3 spans 16 residues. The J segment lost 6 bases and the V segment lost 5 bases, leaving 9 bases of the junction unmatched. The CDR3 DNA is TGTGCCAGCAGTTCCAGGACAGGGGGCGCGGGTCAGCCCCAGCATTTT. It translates to CASSSRTGGAGQPQHF.

The chain employs TRBV5-1 and TRBJ2-7; perhaps TRBD2 as D (6 bases). The germline V gene encodes CDR1 SGHRS and CDR2 YFSETQ. The V end was cut by 4 bases, the J end by 3 bases, with 17 bases between. The CDR3 totals 15 residues. The CDR3 nucleotides read TGCGCCAGCAGCCCGGAGCTGGGGGGACGCTACGAGCAGTACTTC. Translating it yields CASSPELGGRYEQYF.

This clone was counted ten times or more. V gene TRBV6-6 combines with J gene TRBJ2-3; tentative D call: TRBD2 (5 bases). Trimming pared 4 bases from V and 10 bases from J, leaving 9 bases between. The CDR3 sequence is 11 residues long. Germline assignment: CDR1 MNHNY and CDR2 SVGAGI (reference sequence). CDR3 DNA sequence: TGTGCCAGCAGTTCCGGGGTTGCGCAGTATTTT. This encodes CASSSGVAQYF.

This clone has a count of ten or more. This chain connects TRBV23-1 to TRBJ1-6, with TRBD1 matching 7 bases. TRBV23-1 has ORF status, its function being uncertain. Unmatched junction bases numbered 6, after V lost 4 bases and J lost 3 bases. This CDR3 spans 16 amino acids. CDR3 nucleotide sequence: TGCGCCAGCAGTCGCGGACAGGAACACTATAATTCACCCCTCCACTTT. Protein product: CASSRGQEHYNSPLHF.

V and J are TRBV19 and TRBJ1-5; D not certain. Germline values: CDR1 LNHDA, CDR2 SQIVND (reference sequence). V dropped 7 bases and J dropped 0 bases, with 13 bases sitting between them. The length of the CDR3 is 15 residues. The CDR3 nucleotides are TGTGCCAGTAAACGAGCGGGGTTTAGCAATCAGCCCCAGCATTTT. It encodes CASKRAGFSNQPQHF.

A few counts support this clone. The V gene is TRBV4-1, the J gene TRBJ2-5, with D perhaps matching TRBD1 (6 bases). CDR3 length equals 16 residues. Germline values: CDR1 MGHRA, CDR2 YSYEKL. V dropped 4 bases and J dropped 4 bases, with 19 bases sitting between them. The CDR3 nucleotides read TGCGCCAGCAGCCCAATACAGGGCCGGGGACGAGAGACCCAGTACTTC. As protein: CASSPIQGRGRETQYF.

This clone was observed a handful of times. This chain connects TRBV19 to TRBJ1-5; tentative D call: TRBD1 (6 bases). V lost 5 bases to trimming and J lost 5 bases, with 10 bases between them. The CDR3 extends over 13 amino acids. Germline V CDR1 and CDR2: LNHDA, SQIVND (reference sequence). This CDR3 is CASSPDSHQPQHF. In DNA form, the CDR3 reads TGTGCCAGTAGTCCGGACAGTCATCAGCCCCAGCATTTT. The entire variable domain, with the rest obtained from reference TRBV19 and TRBJ1-5, is as follows: DGGITQSPKYLFRKEGQNVTLSCEQNLNHDAMYWYRQDPGQGLRLIYYSQIVNDFQKGDIAEGYSVSREKKESFPLTVTSAQKNPTAFYLCASSPDSHQPQHFGDGTRLSIL.

This clone was observed a handful of times. V usage is TRBV28 and J usage is TRBJ1-6, with no clear D. The CDR3 runs 14 residues. V lost 10 bases, J lost 0 bases, and 10 bases lay in between. Germline CDR1 reads MDHEN; CDR2 reads SYDVKM. The CDR3 region is CATAPSSYNSPLHF. In DNA, the CDR3 is TGTGCCACCGCACCTAGCTCCTATAATTCACCCCTCCACTTT.